Sequencing of this T cell receptor (beta chain) was carried out in a study of response to subunit inactivated influenza vaccine. The CDR3 runs to 12 residues. Germline V gene sequence: CDR1 SEHNR, CDR2 FQNEAQ (reference sequence). The ends were cut back, 4 bases at V and 10 bases at J, with 10 bases in the middle. A single record per CDR3 protein comes from TCRdb applying MiXCR to the RT-PCR reads. The sample yields 500,000 to 600,000 distinct CDR3 sequences, 7.5% to 8.5% seen once. V usage is TRBV7-9 and J usage is TRBJ1-4; perhaps TRBD1 as D (5 bases). The receptor comes from a man in his fifties or sixties who received an inactivated influenza vaccine. The sample here was PBMCs from blood, taken less than 30 months after vaccination. CDR3 residues: CASSWQGGKLFF. CDR3 DNA: TGTGCCAGCAGCTGGCAGGGAGGAAAACTGTTTTTT.